Listed here are 14 T cell receptor beta chains from one sample, sequenced in a study of T-cell memory formation after mild COVID-19. TCRdb itself ran the 5' RACE reads through MiXCR, one entry per CDR3 protein. The repertoire holds fewer than 50,000 distinct CDR3 sequences, with roughly 12% as singletons. What was sequenced was PBMCs or a T cell subset sorted from them (not recorded which). All receptors derive from a man between 18 and 35 years old who had mild COVID-19 (a few samples of this study predate the infection). Cell type and time point are not known.

This clonotype was counted between two and nine times. The chain recombines TRBV6-2 or TRBV6-3 with TRBJ1-5; 7 bases fit TRBD1. J was trimmed by 7 bases and V by 4 bases; bases with no gene match: 10. The CDR3 is 15 residues long. Germline V lookup: CDR1 MNHEY, CDR2 SVGEGT. The CDR3 DNA follows: TGTGCCAGCAGTTTTTACACAGGGGCGGGACAGCCCCAGCATTTT. Its protein product is CASSFYTGAGQPQHF.

This clonotype was counted a few times. The V call is TRBV20-1, the J call TRBJ2-7; D perhaps matches TRBD2 (6 bases). V lost 2 bases and J lost 5, with 16 bases in between. The CDR3 has 14 residues. Germline V CDR1 and CDR2: DFQATT, SNEGSKA (reference sequence). The CDR3 nucleotides are TGCAGTGCTAGACCAACTAGCTCCCCCAACGAGCAGTACTTC. This translates into CSARPTSSPNEQYF.

This clonotype was observed a handful of times. The chain joins TRBV20-1 to TRBJ2-5, with D hard to call. The CDR3 extends over 13 amino acids. Trimming cost V 7 bases and J 5 bases, with 17 bases left between them. Germline V gene data show CDR1 as DFQATT and CDR2 as SNEGSKA (reference sequence). CDR3 region: CSGTGPVWETQYF. Here the CDR3 DNA reads TGCAGTGGAACGGGCCCCGTCTGGGAGACCCAGTACTTC.

The V call is TRBV28, the J call TRBJ2-3; 11 bases map to TRBD2. From germline, CDR1 is MDHEN and CDR2 SYDVKM. V shed 6 bases, J shed 3 bases, and the junction held 5 bases outside the gene matches. The CDR3 extends over 15 amino acids. The chain's CDR3 is CASRNSGGATDTQYF. The DNA of the CDR3 is TGTGCCAGCAGGAATAGCGGGGGGGCGACAGATACGCAGTATTTT.

The CDR3 loop is CASSSGGPTYEQYF. DNA for the CDR3: TGTGCCAGCAGCTCCGGGGGGCCAACCTACGAGCAGTACTTC. This chain uses TRBV11-2 with TRBJ2-7; TRBD2 might be the D (7 bases). In germline, CDR1 is SGHAT, CDR2 FQNNGV. Trimming stripped 4 bases from V and 2 bases from J, with 12 bases between. The CDR3 length is 14 residues. Full variable domain (outside the CDR3, taken from reference TRBV11-2 and TRBJ2-7): EAGVAQSPRYKIIEKRQSVAFWCNPISGHATLYWYQQILGQGPKLLIQFQNNGVVDDSQLPKDRFSAERLKGVDSTLKIQPAKLEDSAVYLCASSSGGPTYEQYFGPGTRLTVT.

This chain links TRBV10-3 with TRBJ2-1; 8 bases line up with TRBD1. The germline V gene has CDR1 ENHRY and CDR2 SYGVKD. The V segment lost 6 bases and the J segment 7 bases; nucleotides outside the gene matches: 8. This CDR3 has 14 amino acids. The CDR3 DNA is TGTGCCATCAGCGAGGGGACAGGTAAAAATGAGCAGTTCTTC. Translated: CAISEGTGKNEQFF.

This clonotype came up many times. The chain couples TRBV20-1 to TRBJ2-3; 7 nucleotides line up with TRBD2. V gave up 0 bases and J gave up 6 bases; unmatched junction bases: 6. Germline CDR1 is DFQATT and CDR2 is SNEGSKA (reference sequence). The CDR3 loop spans 14 amino acids. The CDR3 is CSARDLVGGDTQYF. As DNA, the CDR3 is TGCAGTGCTAGAGATCTGGTCGGGGGGGATACGCAGTATTTT.

The V and J genes are TRBV5-5 and TRBJ2-5; D call uncertain. This CDR3 region has 13 residues. CDR1 and CDR2 from the germline V gene are SGHKS and YYEKEE (reference sequence). V lost 4 bases and J 4 bases, leaving 11 bases between the germline ends. In DNA, the CDR3 is TGTGCCAGCAGCCCTGACTGGGGAGAGACCCAGTACTTC. Encoded protein: CASSPDWGETQYF.

This clonotype has only a few counts. V gene TRBV6-2 or TRBV6-3 combines with J gene TRBJ1-4; D is ambiguous. The CDR3 covers 13 residues. Germline-derived CDR1 and CDR2 are MNHEY and SVGEGT. The V end lost 0 bases, the J end lost 11 bases, and 10 bases lay between the germline ends. Here the CDR3 reads CASSYSTGGKLFF. The CDR3 nucleotides are TGTGCCAGCAGTTACTCGACTGGCGGGAAACTGTTTTTT.

This clonotype showed up many times. The V call is TRBV5-1, the J call TRBJ1-2; 8 bases fit TRBD1. J gave up 7 bases and V 3 bases, and 11 bases lay outside the gene matches. The germline V gene encodes CDR1 SGHRS and CDR2 YFSETQ. This CDR3 region has 15 residues. CDR3 in DNA: TGCGCCAGCAGCTACGATTCAGGGGGCGGAGGTGGCTACACCTTC. Its protein product is CASSYDSGGGGGYTF.

The sample holds a few counts of this clonotype. This chain links TRBV5-4 with TRBJ2-5; D not certain. Germline lookup yields CDR1 SGHNT and CDR2 YYREEE (reference sequence). V was trimmed by 4 bases and J by 5 bases, leaving 15 bases between them. The CDR3 contains 14 residues. CDR3 residues: CASSPGPKRETQYF. The CDR3 DNA sequence: TGTGCCAGCAGCCCAGGCCCCAAGAGGGAGACCCAGTACTTC.

There are many counts of this clonotype. This chain uses TRBV10-3 with TRBJ2-3; D perhaps matches TRBD2 (7 bases). The CDR3 contains 18 residues. V was pared by 6 bases and J by 6 bases, with 28 bases between. Germline-derived CDR1 and CDR2 are ENHRY and SYGVKD. CDR3 residues: CAISLGGLRAGRADTQYF. Written as DNA, the CDR3 is TGTGCCATCAGCCTGGGGGGGCTTCGAGCGGGGAGGGCGGATACGCAGTATTTT.

This clonotype was observed a few times. V is TRBV7-8 and J is TRBJ1-1, with a tentative D call TRBD1 (5 bases). The CDR3 is 12 amino acids. V lost 6 bases and J 3 bases, leaving 8 bases between the germline ends. Germline CDR1 reads SGHVS; CDR2 reads FQNEAQ. Here the CDR3 reads CASRSGYTEAFF. The DNA for the CDR3 is TGTGCCAGCAGATCAGGGTACACTGAAGCTTTCTTT.

The CDR3 spells CASSPEQDVANEKLFF. CDR3 DNA: TGCGCCAGCAGTCCAGAACAGGACGTGGCTAATGAAAAACTGTTTTTT. V usage is TRBV23-1 and J usage is TRBJ1-4, with D perhaps TRBD1 (5 bases). TRBV23-1 counts as an open reading frame of uncertain function. CDR3 length: 16 amino acids. Trimming cost V 4 bases and J 3 bases, with 15 bases left between them.